Below are 17 T cell receptor beta chains sequenced from a single sample in a study of OX40 agonist ivuxolimab in advanced cancers. Here immunoSEQ multiplex PCR was the method, and the copy in TCRdb shows in-frame clones only, minus some. The sample includes around 74,000 clones, about 90% of them seen just once. This material consisted of CD4+ or CD8+ T cells sorted from blood, taken in a trial of the OX40 agonist ivuxolimab. Every receptor here comes from an adult with an advanced solid tumor such as melanoma, head and neck, liver or kidney cancer.

The chain has TRBV29-1 and TRBJ2-6; D not certain. This CDR3 comprises 13 residues. Trimming stripped 5 bases from V and 2 bases from J, with 7 bases between. The germline V gene has CDR1 SQVTM and CDR2 ANQGSEA. The chain's CDR3 is CSVQETGANVLTF. In nucleotides, the CDR3 is TGCAGCGTTCAGGAGACTGGGGCCAACGTCCTGACTTTC.

V and J are TRBV7-2 and TRBJ1-3; no definite D call. Germline loops: CDR1 SGHTA, CDR2 FQGNSA. The CDR3 extends over 14 amino acids. V dropped 2 bases and J dropped 2 bases, with 7 bases sitting between them. CDR3 in amino acids: CASSLRFTGNTIYF. The CDR3 DNA reads TGTGCCAGCAGCTTAAGATTCACTGGAAACACCATATATTTT.

This chain uses TRBV30 with TRBJ1-3; perhaps TRBD1 as D (5 bases). The CDR3 length is 15 residues. Germline CDR1 and CDR2: GTSNPN and SVGIG (reference sequence). V lost 1 base, J lost 2 bases, and 12 bases lay in between. In DNA, the CDR3 is TGTGCCTGGAGTGGTTCGGCAGGGACTGGAAACACCATATATTTT. Its translation is CAWSGSAGTGNTIYF.

The rearrangement joins TRBV7-3 to TRBJ1-2, with 7 bases matching TRBD1. CDR1 SGHTA and CDR2 FQGTGA come from the germline V gene. With 8 bases clipped from V and 4 bases from J, the junction kept 7 bases outside the gene matches. The CDR3 is 13 amino acids. CDR3 sequence: CASCCTGVYGYTF. In nucleotides, the CDR3 is TGTGCCAGCTGTTGTACAGGGGTCTATGGCTACACCTTC.

This clone has only one observation. CDR3 sequence: CASSRLRNTEAFF. The CDR3 DNA follows: TGTGCCAGCAGTCGACTGAGGAACACTGAAGCTTTCTTT. The rearrangement joins TRBV6-1 to TRBJ1-1; no definite D call. The germline gives CDR1 MNHNS, CDR2 SASEGT. The CDR3 length is 13 residues. The V gene lost 5 bases and the J gene lost 1 base, with 8 bases spanning the gap.

For the CDR3, the DNA is TGCGCCAGCAGCCAAGACCAGCGGGGGAGCACAGATACGCAGTATTTT. Its translation: CASSQDQRGSTDTQYF. This chain links TRBV4-3 with TRBJ2-3, with TRBD2 matching over 8 bases. In germline, CDR1 is LGHNA, CDR2 YSLEER. This CDR3 is 16 amino acids long. With 0 bases clipped from V and 0 bases from J, the junction kept 2 bases outside the gene matches.

This chain links TRBV18 with TRBJ2-1; the match to TRBD2 covers 13 bases. The CDR3 runs to 17 residues. The V gene end was trimmed by 0 bases and the J gene end by 4 bases; junction bases not matched to a gene: 3. CDR1 is KGHSH and CDR2 is LQKENI in the germline V gene. For the CDR3, the DNA is TGTGCCAGCTCACCACCGGCGACTAGCGGGAGGTACAATGAGCAGTTCTTC. The encoded protein is CASSPPATSGRYNEQFF.

This clone was recorded once. This chain joins TRBV11-1 and TRBJ2-1; TRBD1 agrees at 10 bases. The germline CDR1 and CDR2 sequences are SGHAT and FQDESV (reference sequence). The CDR3 spans 14 residues. Losses at the gene ends were 3 bases for V and 6 bases for J; bases not matched to a gene: 2. For the CDR3, the DNA is TGTGCCAGCAGCTTCCGACAGGGGGCCAATGAGCAGTTCTTC. This sequence encodes CASSFRQGANEQFF.

In its sample, this clone was seen a few times. The chain employs TRBV9 and TRBJ2-5; 14 positions agree with TRBD2. Germline CDR1 is SGDLS and CDR2 is YYNGEE. The CDR3 contains 18 residues. J was trimmed by 5 bases and V by 0 bases; bases with no gene match: 9. CDR3 DNA: TGTGCCAGCAGCGTAGATGGGACTAGCGGGAGATGGGGGGAGACCCAGTACTTC. It is translated as CASSVDGTSGRWGETQYF.

The sample holds one count of this clone. The genes are TRBV4-3 and TRBJ2-5; a possible D gene is TRBD2 (6 bases). The CDR3 is 15 amino acids. The germline gives CDR1 LGHNA, CDR2 YSLEER. V lost 0 bases and J lost 3, with 11 bases in between. CDR3 sequence reads: CASSQDGLPEETQYF. The CDR3 region has the DNA TGCGCCAGCAGCCAAGATGGACTACCCGAAGAGACCCAGTACTTC.

This clone was counted once. V and J are TRBV15 and TRBJ2-5; possible D gene TRBD1, 6 bases. Germline CDR1 and CDR2: LNHNV and YYDKDF (reference sequence). The CDR3 consists of 16 residues. V lost 3 bases, J lost 5 bases, and 19 bases lay in between. The CDR3: CATSSTLGHLGETQYF. In DNA, the CDR3 is TGTGCCACCAGCAGCACCTTGGGACACCTCGGCGAGACCCAGTACTTC.

The V and J genes are TRBV5-4 and TRBJ2-7; D possibly corresponds to TRBD1 (6 bases). The V gene's germline CDR1 is SGHNT and CDR2 YYREEE (reference sequence). V was trimmed by 4 bases and J by 2 bases, leaving 10 bases between them. The CDR3 has 13 residues. The DNA for the CDR3 is TGTGCCAGCAGCCCCGACAGGACCTACGAGCAGTACTTC. This sequence encodes CASSPDRTYEQYF. Full variable domain (outside the CDR3, taken from reference TRBV5-4 and TRBJ2-7): ETGVTQSPTHLIKTRGQQVTLRCSSQSGHNTVSWYQQALGQGPQFIFQYYREEENGRGNFPPRFSGLQFPNYSSELNVNALELDDSALYLCASSPDRTYEQYFGPGTRLTVT.

This sequence joins TRBV9 and TRBJ2-3; possible D gene TRBD2, 5 bases. The CDR3 is 15 amino acids. The germline V gene has CDR1 SGDLS and CDR2 YYNGEE. V lost 1 base to trimming and J lost 0 bases, with 9 bases between them. CDR3 DNA: TGTGCCAGCAGCGTATCGGGAACTAGCACAGATACGCAGTATTTT. Its translation is CASSVSGTSTDTQYF. Combining the CDR3 with reference TRBV9 and TRBJ2-3 gives the whole variable domain DSGVTQTPKHLITATGQRVTLRCSPRSGDLSVYWYQQSLDQGLQFLIQYYNGEERAKGNILERFSAQQFPDLHSELNLSSLELGDSALYFCASSVSGTSTDTQYFGPGTRLTVL.

The DNA of the CDR3 is TGTGCCAGCAGCGCAGACCTAGCCGGGGTGGGCAATGAGCAGTTCTTC. Translating it yields CASSADLAGVGNEQFF. The V and J genes are TRBV9 and TRBJ2-1; a weak D match, TRBD2 (5 bases). Germline V gene sequence: CDR1 SGDLS, CDR2 YYNGEE. Trimming cost V 3 bases and J 6 bases, with 19 bases left between them. This CDR3 spans 16 amino acids.

This chain links TRBV28 with TRBJ2-5; 11 bases are a match to TRBD2. From germline, CDR1 is MDHEN and CDR2 SYDVKM. V was clipped by 2 bases and J by 3 bases; unmatched bases: 5. The CDR3 spans 16 residues. CDR3 in DNA: TGTGCCAGCAGTTTAAGGACTAGCGGGTGGAAAGAGACCCAGTACTTC. Translated: CASSLRTSGWKETQYF.

This chain links TRBV7-8 with TRBJ1-1; TRBD1 matches 9 bases. V lost 4 bases, J lost 5 bases, and 8 bases stayed unmatched. The CDR3 sequence is 15 residues long. CDR1 and CDR2 (germline): SGHVS, FQNEAQ. CDR3 sequence reads: CASSSFGTGLTEAFF. CDR3 nucleotide sequence: TGTGCCAGCAGCTCCTTTGGGACAGGGCTAACTGAAGCTTTCTTT.

The V gene is TRBV19, the J gene TRBJ1-4, with a weak D call TRBD1 (5 bases). V was cut by 8 bases and J by 10 bases, with 17 bases left in between. CDR1 and CDR2 (germline): LNHDA, SQIVND (reference sequence). The CDR3 covers 13 residues. CDR3 coding DNA: TGTGCCAGTGCCCTCGGGACCCGAGGAAAACTGTTTTTT. This sequence encodes CASALGTRGKLFF.